This entry describes one T cell receptor beta chain. These data come from a study of control samples from healthy donors and cancer patients. This CDR3 has 13 residues. Germline CDR1 is LGHDT and CDR2 is YNNKEL (reference sequence). Trimming cost V 5 bases and J 14 bases; bases outside gene matches: 14. The repertoire was sequenced with immunoSEQ multiplex PCR; TCRdb's copy has only in-frame clones and lacks some. The table records 100,000 to 150,000 clones, 85% to 95% of them present only once. This clonotype was sampled from a man at least 80 years old with head and neck cancer. The gene calls are TRBV3-1 (or the pseudogene TRBV3-2) and TRBJ1-1; 7 bases align to TRBD1. Input material: PBMCs. The CDR3 bases are TGTGCCAGCAGCGCCGACAGGGCCCGATCCACCTTCTTT. Translation gives CASSADRARSTFF.